Each of the 8 T cell receptor beta chains below was sequenced from the same sample in a study of blood T cell repertoires in COVID-19. Generated by immunoSEQ multiplex PCR, the TCRdb table keeps only in-frame clones and is missing some. Of 450,000 or so clones in the sample, less than 95% were seen once. Sequenced sample: PBMCs or T cells enriched from blood (not recorded which). These receptor sequences come from a young man who had recovered from COVID-19.

V usage is TRBV2 and J usage is TRBJ1-5, with 9 bases aligning to TRBD1. Germline values: CDR1 SNHLY, CDR2 FYNNEI. V trimming: 8 bases; J trimming: 0 bases; junction bases outside the gene matches: 8. CDR3 size: 16 residues. The CDR3 loop is CASGGQGSDSNQPQHF. CDR3 coding DNA: TGTGCCAGCGGGGGACAGGGATCCGATAGCAATCAGCCCCAGCATTTT.

V gene TRBV19 combines with J gene TRBJ1-2; D unresolved. The CDR3 runs to 14 residues. V was clipped by 1 base and J by 6 bases, with 12 bases between them. The germline V gene has CDR1 LNHDA and CDR2 SQIVND (reference sequence). The chain's CDR3 is CASSIAGRSHGYTF. The DNA of the CDR3 is TGTGCCAGTAGTATAGCGGGGAGGAGCCATGGCTACACCTTC.

The chain uses TRBV20-1 and TRBJ2-2; 7 bases match TRBD1. V shed 3 bases, J shed 6 bases, and the junction held 4 bases outside the gene matches. CDR3 length: 13 amino acids. CDR1 and CDR2 (germline): DFQATT, SNEGSKA (reference sequence). The CDR3 DNA sequence: TGCAGTGCTAGTCGTCAGGGGGCCGGGGAGCTGTTTTTT. The encoded protein is CSASRQGAGELFF.

The J gene is TRBJ2-7, the V gene TRBV6-5, with TRBD2 as a possible D gene (6 bases). V was pared by 8 bases and J by 7 bases, with 18 bases between. Germline V gene lookup returns CDR1 MNHEY and CDR2 SVGAGI. CDR3 length: 13 amino acids. The chain's CDR3 is CASRPGTAAEQYF. The CDR3 DNA sequence: TGTGCCAGCCGCCCCGGGACTGCAGCGGAGCAGTACTTC.

This chain uses TRBV28 with TRBJ1-6, with D unclear. Germline V gene data show CDR1 as MDHEN and CDR2 as SYDVKM. Trimming shortened V by 5 bases and J by 6 bases, and 17 bases separated the two germline ends. The CDR3 sequence is 16 residues long. The CDR3 reads CASSPENFYGNSPLHF. In DNA, the CDR3 is TGTGCCAGCAGTCCTGAGAATTTTTATGGTAATTCACCCCTCCACTTT.

The chain recombines TRBV21-1 with TRBJ1-2. TRBV21-1 is labeled a pseudogene. The length of the CDR3 is 11 residues. Here the CDR3 reads CASEESRGYTF. DNA for the CDR3: TGTGCCAGCGAGGAATCGCGTGGCTACACCTTC.

This chain connects TRBV6-5 to TRBJ1-6; TRBD1 agrees at 7 bases. From germline, CDR1 is MNHEY and CDR2 SVGAGI. Unmatched junction bases numbered 5, after V lost 7 bases and J lost 5 bases. This CDR3 has 14 amino acids. CDR3 DNA: TGTGCCAGCACCTCCGGGACAGATAATTCACCCCTCCACTTT. Protein: CASTSGTDNSPLHF.

This clone was counted once. The chain links TRBV9 to TRBJ1-5; 9 bases are a match to TRBD1. This CDR3 contains 14 residues. V shed 3 bases and J 5 bases; nucleotides not matched to a gene: 3. Germline V gene sequence: CDR1 SGDLS, CDR2 YYNGEE. The CDR3: CASSGDREDQPQHF. The CDR3 nucleotides read TGTGCCAGCAGCGGGGACAGGGAGGATCAGCCCCAGCATTTT.